This TCR beta chain stems from a study of T cells in Graves' hyperthyroidism and ophthalmopathy. Study-wide findings and caveats: Stable hyperthyroidism was separated from ophthalmopathy by a model based on 13 V-J features.

TCR beta CDR3 sequences were amplified from RNA transcripts. HTBI primers were employed in a first-round RT-PCR of the TCR CDR3. TCRdb redid the calling of the multiplex PCR reads with MiXCR, one entry per CDR3 protein. Of more than 500,000 distinct CDR3 sequences listed, roughly 14% are singletons. The germline V and J ends were trimmed by 0 bases and 10 bases, with 7 bases remaining between them. The CDR3 spans 12 residues. The germline V gene has CDR1 MNHEY and CDR2 SVGEGT. Out of 10 ml of fresh peripheral blood came the PBMCs. Turning to this clonotype: Its antigen is not identified.

The sample was blood. The receptor was isolated from a woman aged 40-49 years with Graves' ophthalmopathy. This chain uses TRBV6-2 or TRBV6-3 with TRBJ2-1, with D perhaps matching TRBD2 (5 bases). CDR3 bases: TGTGCCAGCAGTTACTCAACTAGGGAGCAGTTCTTC. Protein: CASSYSTREQFF.